The clone carrying this TCR beta chain was found many times. Its target is unknown. The time point was: newly diagnosed GD, antithyroid drugs for less than 3 months. PBMC-extracted RNA yielded the TCR library. CDR3 regions were amplified by Arm-PCR using iRepertoire HTBI primers to build TCR beta libraries. One entry per CDR3 protein results from TCRdb running MiXCR on the multiplex PCR reads. The profile shows hundreds of thousands of distinct CDR3 sequences, 16% of them singletons. This entry is derived from a study of regulatory T cells in long-lasting Graves disease. Study-level points and caveats: The persistent group shared about 2,500 public clonotypes, more than the roughly 990 shared by new patients.

The CDR3 sequence is 15 residues long. Germline assignment: CDR1 SGHNT and CDR2 YYREEE (reference sequence). V shed 1 base and J 9 bases; nucleotides not matched to a gene: 9. The same data also went into a second study, on T cells in Graves' hyperthyroidism and ophthalmopathy.

The sequencing used peripheral blood mononuclear cells (PBMCs), collected at new diagnosis, from a patient treated with antithyroid drugs. The receptor's source is a man aged 40-49 years with Graves disease. The chain employs TRBV5-4 and TRBJ2-1; 8 positions match TRBD2. As DNA, the CDR3 is TGTGCCAGCAGCTTGCCTGGTAGCGGGGTTGGTGAGCAGTTCTTC. The encoded protein is CASSLPGSGVGEQFF.